The 8 T cell receptor beta chains in this list originate from one sample, sequenced in a study of radiation and T cells in renal cell carcinoma. Libraries were prepared by immunoSEQ multiplex PCR; TCRdb keeps only in-frame clonotypes and omits some of them. Of around 140,000 clones in the sample, about 85% were seen once. Stated time point: baseline pretreatment blood. Noted treatment: 15 Gy SBRT to primary tumor, nephrectomy 4 weeks later. Specimen: blood, collected from a patient whose treatment included radiotherapy and nephrectomy. The receptors were gathered from a woman between 65 and 79 years old with renal cell carcinoma.

This clone is a singleton in its sample. The rearrangement uses TRBV6-5 and TRBJ2-1; either TRBD1 or TRBD2 may fit D (5 bases each). Germline V gene data show CDR1 as MNHEY and CDR2 as SVGAGI. Trimming removed 2 bases from V and 4 bases from J, with 12 bases in between. The CDR3 runs 15 residues. The CDR3 DNA is TGTGCCAGCAGTTACGAGGGGCGAGCTTACAATGAGCAGTTCTTC. It yields the protein CASSYEGRAYNEQFF.

The CDR3 region is CASSQDPPAATNTGELFF. CDR3 in DNA: TGCGCCAGCAGCCAAGATCCTCCGGCGGCGACGAACACCGGGGAGCTGTTTTTT. The chain joins TRBV4-3 to TRBJ2-2; no clear D. The CDR3 is made up of 18 amino acids. Trimming left V 0 bases short and J 0 bases short, with 14 bases between. CDR1 LGHNA and CDR2 YSLEER come from the germline V gene.

V gene TRBV19 combines with J gene TRBJ2-3, with D unclear. The CDR3 runs 11 residues. From germline, CDR1 is LNHDA and CDR2 SQIVND (reference sequence). The V gene lost 6 bases and the J gene lost 2 bases, with 3 bases spanning the gap. CDR3 bases: TGTGCCAGTAGGTACACAGATACGCAGTATTTT. As protein: CASRYTDTQYF. The full variable domain, its missing parts supplied by reference TRBV19 and TRBJ2-3, is DGGITQSPKYLFRKEGQNVTLSCEQNLNHDAMYWYRQDPGQGLRLIYYSQIVNDFQKGDIAEGYSVSREKKESFPLTVTSAQKNPTAFYLCASRYTDTQYFGPGTRLTVL.

V usage is TRBV5-1 and J usage is TRBJ2-2, with TRBD2 matching over 8 bases. Germline values: CDR1 SGHRS, CDR2 YFSETQ. CDR3 length: 16 amino acids. Trimming took 3 bases from V and 6 from J; bases not matched to a gene: 10. CDR3: CASSSGLAGRAGELFF. In DNA form, the CDR3 reads TGCGCCAGCAGCTCCGGACTAGCAGGTCGGGCCGGGGAGCTGTTTTTT.

The CDR3 coding sequence is TGTGCCAGTAAACCCGGGGGGCCCGGGGAGCTGTTTTTT. This gives the protein CASKPGGPGELFF. The chain is built from TRBV19 and TRBJ2-2; D might be TRBD2 (7 bases). There are 13 residues in the CDR3. Germline CDR1 is LNHDA and CDR2 is SQIVND (reference sequence). The V and J ends lost 7 bases and 6 bases respectively, with 12 bases between them.

This clone showed up just once. The chain carries TRBV5-1 and TRBJ1-4; 8 positions agree with TRBD1. The CDR3 consists of 14 residues. Germline CDR1 and CDR2: SGHRS and YFSETQ. Unmatched junction bases numbered 2, after V lost 4 bases and J lost 3 bases. CDR3 amino acids: CASSVTGANEKLFF. The CDR3 bases are TGCGCCAGCAGCGTGACAGGGGCTAATGAAAAACTGTTTTTT.

The chain combines TRBV6-1 with TRBJ1-2; 7 bases fit TRBD1. The CDR3 loop spans 17 amino acids. V shed 2 bases and J 3 bases; nucleotides not matched to a gene: 12. Germline loops: CDR1 MNHNS, CDR2 SASEGT. The CDR3 sequence is CASSERGISGGHYGYTF. DNA for the CDR3: TGTGCCAGCAGTGAAAGGGGTATATCAGGGGGGCACTATGGCTACACCTTC.

The rearrangement links TRBV5-6 to TRBJ2-7; no reliable D call. The CDR3 contains 12 residues. Germline values: CDR1 SGHDT, CDR2 YYEEEE. The V gene lost 3 bases and the J gene lost 3 bases, with 7 bases spanning the gap. CDR3 sequence (DNA): TGTGCCAGCAGCTACAGAGACTACGAGCAGTACTTC. This translates into CASSYRDYEQYF.